Listed below are T cell receptor beta chains from one sample, sequenced in a study of blood T cells in healthy people across ages. TCRdb redid the calling of the 5' RACE reads with MiXCR, one entry per CDR3 protein. The sample lists roughly 1.6 million distinct CDR3 sequences, about 35% occurring once. Sequenced input: blood. All receptors come from a woman in her 30s in good health. Each CDR3 is given with its conserved first and last residue. The D gene is left open where the match is weak. Expanded clones get a size class; other rows say once, few or many, or leave the size out.

v_gene,j_gene,d_gene,abundance,CDR3nt,CDR3aa
TRBV12-3/TRBV12-4,TRBJ2-1,TRBD2,many,TGTGCCAGCCTTTTGCGCGGGAGAACTATCTATGAGCAGTTCTTC,CASLLRGRTIYEQFF
TRBV4-1,TRBJ2-6,TRBD1,-,TGCGCCAGCAGCCAAGATCGTAGGGGGCGTTCCGGGGCCAACGTCCTGACTTTC,CASSQDRRGRSGANVLTF
TRBV10-3,TRBJ1-1,-,few,TGTGCCATCAGTCAGAGTATTAACACTGAAGCTTTCTTT,CAISQSINTEAFF
TRBV3-1,TRBJ2-7,-,-,TGTGCCAGCAGCCAAGCCTCGATGGGCACCTACGAGCAGTACTTC,CASSQASMGTYEQYF
TRBV9,TRBJ2-1,-,few,TGTGCCAGCAGCCCAGAGGGGGTGGTGGGAGCGCAGTTCTTC,CASSPEGVVGAQFF
TRBV9,TRBJ2-2,-,-,TGTGCCAGCAGTCCCCTATCTCGCAGCACCGGGGAGCTGTTTTTT,CASSPLSRSTGELFF
TRBV3-1,TRBJ2-5,TRBD2,few,TGTGCCAGCAGCCAGCTTCCTAGCGGGGGGGCGGTAGAGACCCAGTACTTC,CASSQLPSGGAVETQYF
TRBV7-9,TRBJ2-7,-,few,TGTGCCAGCAGCTTAGGACTAGGGGCTACCTACGAGCAGTACTTC,CASSLGLGATYEQYF
TRBV7-2,TRBJ1-6,TRBD1,-,TGTGCCAGCAGCTTGGACAGGGATGGTAATTCACCCCTCCACTTT,CASSLDRDGNSPLHF
TRBV12-3/TRBV12-4,TRBJ2-6,-,-,TGTGCCAGCAGTTTAAATGGTCACAACGTCCGGACTTTC,CASSLNGHNVRTF
TRBV7-9,TRBJ1-4,TRBD1,-,TGTGCCAGCAGCCCCGTATTGGGGACAGGGGAGGAAAAACTGTTTTTT,CASSPVLGTGEEKLFF
TRBV6-1,TRBJ2-1,-,few,TGTGCCAGCAGTGCCCCTGGACAGTCAAGATACAATGAGCAGTTCTTC,CASSAPGQSRYNEQFF
TRBV7-7,TRBJ1-2,-,few,TGTGCCAGCAGCGCAGGGACAACCCGAGGGGGCTACACCTTC,CASSAGTTRGGYTF
TRBV4-2,TRBJ2-1,-,few,TGTGCCAGCAGCCTAGAGACAGCAACCCTCTACAATGAGCAGTTCTTC,CASSLETATLYNEQFF
TRBV20-1,TRBJ2-7,-,few,TGCAGTGCTAGAGATACAGGAAGCTCCTACGAGCAGTACTTC,CSARDTGSSYEQYF
TRBV3-1,TRBJ2-7,-,-,TGTGCCAGCAGCGACGGGCGGGCCTACGAGCAGTGCTTC,CASSDGRAYEQCF
TRBV10-3,TRBJ2-1,TRBD1,-,TGTGCCATCAGCGATGGTTGGACAGGGGGGACTGAGCAGTTCTTC,CAISDGWTGGTEQFF
TRBV4-1,TRBJ2-3,-,-,TGCGCCAGCAGCCAAGATTTCGACCGGTCCACAGATACGCAGTATTTT,CASSQDFDRSTDTQYF
TRBV16,TRBJ2-7,-,few,TGTGCCAGCAGCGAAGGCCGACAGCAGATGTACGAGCAGTACTTC,CASSEGRQQMYEQYF
TRBV27,TRBJ1-2,-,few,TGTGCCAGCAGTTTTTTACGCGTAGGGTTACCGTATGGCTACACCTTC,CASSFLRVGLPYGYTF
TRBV13,TRBJ2-7,TRBD2,-,TGTGCCAGCAGCTTAGGAGCAGCGGGGGGGGCCTACGAGCAGTACTTC,CASSLGAAGGAYEQYF
TRBV4-1,TRBJ1-1,-,few,TGCGCCAGCAGCCAGGGGTGGGGGGTTGTAGACACTGAAGCTTTCTTT,CASSQGWGVVDTEAFF
TRBV5-1,TRBJ2-7,TRBD1,-,TGCGCCAGCAGCACCCGTACCGGGACAGGGCTGGACAATGAGCAGTACTTC,CASSTRTGTGLDNEQYF
TRBV4-1,TRBJ2-7,-,few,TGCGCCAGCAGCCAAGAGCCTTGGGGGAATGGTAACGAGCAGTACTTC,CASSQEPWGNGNEQYF